These 24 T cell receptor beta chains were sequenced from one sample in a study of blood T cell repertoires in COVID-19 (dated by TCRdb to about 2020). To prepare the library, the immunoSEQ multiplex PCR assay was applied. TCRdb stores this immuneACCESS table with in-frame sequences only. Part of the clones is absent; in the studies checked, under half of the shortfall reflects unresolved V genes, and no reason is known for the rest. Within this sample are 290,000 or so clones, with roughly 80% of them counted one time only. The ten biggest clones cover 5% of the sample. The sequenced sample consisted of PBMCs or T cells enriched from blood (not recorded which). These receptors were collected from a man aged 35-49 years who had been exposed to COVID-19.

The chain joins TRBV24-1 to TRBJ2-3; a weak D match, TRBD1 (6 bases). Germline V gene data show CDR1 as KGHDR and CDR2 as SFDVKD. Trimming took 9 bases from V and 0 from J, leaving 15 bases between them. The CDR3 has 15 residues. CDR3 bases: TGTGCCACCGCCCAGGGGTCTGGGAGCACAGATACGCAGTATTTT. It is translated as CATAQGSGSTDTQYF.

This sequence joins TRBV18 and TRBJ1-3; no reliable D call. Germline loops: CDR1 KGHSH, CDR2 LQKENI. V gave up 6 bases and J gave up 0 bases, with 12 bases separating them. The CDR3 is made up of 15 amino acids. The chain's CDR3 is CASSPGVTSGNTIYF. CDR3 bases: TGTGCCAGCTCCCCTGGAGTCACCTCTGGAAACACCATATATTTT.

The J gene is TRBJ1-5, the V gene TRBV7-8; TRBD1 aligns across 7 bases. The germline V gene encodes CDR1 SGHVS and CDR2 FQNEAQ. The CDR3 runs 18 residues. Trimming removed 2 bases from V and 3 bases from J; junction bases left unmatched: 13. The CDR3 loop reads CASSLYIQTGQINQPQHF. CDR3 DNA: TGTGCCAGCAGCTTATACATCCAGACGGGACAGATCAATCAGCCCCAGCATTTT.

This clone was seen a handful of times. A read error may produce the germline difference seen at one junction end. This rearrangement joins TRBV5-1 to TRBJ1-4; D is possibly TRBD1 (5 bases). This CDR3 has 14 amino acids. Per germline, CDR1 SGHRS and CDR2 YFSETQ. In DNA, the CDR3 is TGCGCCAGCAGCTTGAGCCAGGGCGCGCCTCACCCGGTTTTT. As protein: CASSLSQGAPHPVF.

The chain joins TRBV15 to TRBJ2-1; 9 bases line up with TRBD2. The CDR3 spans 15 residues. Germline V lookup: CDR1 LNHNV, CDR2 YYDKDF (reference sequence). J gave up 6 bases and V 5 bases, and 8 bases lay outside the gene matches. This CDR3 reads CATSGPAGGSNEQFF. In DNA form, the CDR3 reads TGTGCCACCAGCGGGCCAGCGGGAGGCAGCAATGAGCAGTTCTTC.

This rearrangement joins TRBV19 to TRBJ1-2; D not resolved. This CDR3 has 12 amino acids. Germline CDR1 and CDR2: LNHDA and SQIVND (reference sequence). Trimming removed 6 bases from V and 0 bases from J, with 5 bases in between. The CDR3 DNA reads TGTGCCAGTAGGCAGACTAACTATGGCTACACCTTC. Protein product: CASRQTNYGYTF.

V usage is TRBV24-1 and J usage is TRBJ1-1; D remains ambiguous. Trimming took off 5 bases at V and 2 bases at J, with 20 bases between the two ends. CDR1 KGHDR and CDR2 SFDVKD come from the germline V gene. The length of the CDR3 is 17 residues. The CDR3 loop is CATSARKVYNYNTEAFF. The CDR3 bases are TGTGCCACCAGTGCCCGAAAGGTATACAACTACAACACTGAAGCTTTCTTT.

The chain links TRBV24-1 to TRBJ2-3, with no clear D. This CDR3 spans 12 amino acids. Germline V gives CDR1 KGHDR, CDR2 SFDVKD. V was pared by 9 bases and J by 4 bases, with 10 bases between. DNA of the CDR3: TGTGCCACCTCGACTGCGGCAGATACGCAGTATTTT. Protein product: CATSTAADTQYF.

The chain recombines TRBV3-1 (or the pseudogene TRBV3-2) with TRBJ1-1, with unresolved D. The V end was cut by 5 bases, the J end by 1 base, with 8 bases between. Germline CDR1 is LGHDT and CDR2 is YNNKEL (reference sequence). The CDR3 covers 13 residues. CDR3 sequence reads: CASSALWNTEAFF. The CDR3 bases are TGTGCCAGCAGCGCACTTTGGAACACTGAAGCTTTCTTT.

This clone was seen just once. This sequence joins TRBV30 and TRBJ2-7, with D possibly being TRBD1 (5 bases). CDR1 and CDR2 from the germline V gene are GTSNPN and SVGIG (reference sequence). The CDR3 runs to 14 residues. V was shortened by 7 bases and J by 4 bases, with 20 bases between the two germline ends. The CDR3 sequence is CALGVLGPPYEQYF. The CDR3 DNA is TGTGCCTTAGGGGTACTGGGGCCGCCGTACGAGCAGTACTTC.

The rearrangement uses TRBV11-2 and TRBJ1-1, with 7 positions matching TRBD1. Trimming cost V 1 base and J 4 bases; bases outside gene matches: 3. The CDR3 is 14 residues long. The germline gives CDR1 SGHAT, CDR2 FQNNGV. CDR3 coding DNA: TGTGCCAGCAGCTTAGCAGGGGGTGGCACTGAAGCTTTCTTT. Translation gives CASSLAGGGTEAFF.

This chain joins TRBV5-8 and TRBJ2-7; a possible D gene is TRBD1 (6 bases). The CDR3 extends over 15 amino acids. In germline, CDR1 is SGHTS, CDR2 YDEGEE. V was pared by 4 bases and J by 0 bases, with 14 bases between. DNA of the CDR3: TGTGCCAGCAGCGGCAGGGGTCTGAGCTCCTACGAGCAGTACTTC. It translates to CASSGRGLSSYEQYF. Drawing the rest from reference TRBV5-8 and TRBJ2-7, the complete variable domain is EAGVTQSPTHLIKTRGQQATLRCSPISGHTSVYWYQQALGLGLQFLLWYDEGEERNRGNFPPRFSGRQFPNYSSELNVNALELEDSALYLCASSGRGLSSYEQYFGPGTRLTVT.

The V and J genes are TRBV10-1 and TRBJ2-7; a possible D gene is TRBD2 (6 bases). The CDR3 spans 15 residues. CDR1 is WNHNN and CDR2 is SYGVQD in the germline V gene (reference sequence). Deletions cut 4 bases from V and 6 bases from J, with 19 bases between. CDR3 in DNA: TGCGCCAGCAGTGGCGGGGCCGGAGGGCCCTCCGAGCAGTACTTC. The encoded protein is CASSGGAGGPSEQYF.

The chain couples TRBV20-1 to TRBJ2-5, with D maybe TRBD2 (5 bases). The CDR3 runs to 14 residues. V dropped 4 bases and J dropped 0 bases, with 12 bases sitting between them. Germline V lookup: CDR1 DFQATT, CDR2 SNEGSKA (reference sequence). CDR3 sequence reads: CSAIEWEYQETQYF. DNA of the CDR3: TGCAGTGCTATTGAGTGGGAGTACCAAGAGACCCAGTACTTC.

This chain links TRBV19 with TRBJ2-7, with 8 bases matching TRBD2. The CDR3 length is 14 residues. The trim removed 3 bases at V and 3 bases at J, leaving 4 bases unmatched. CDR1 is LNHDA, CDR2 SQIVND, per germline (reference sequence). The CDR3 sequence is CASSMGAGGYEQYF. CDR3 sequence (DNA): TGTGCCAGTAGTATGGGTGCGGGAGGCTACGAGCAGTACTTC.

The rearrangement joins TRBV7-9 to TRBJ1-5; TRBD1 aligns across 8 bases. Germline CDR1 is SEHNR and CDR2 is FQNEAQ (reference sequence). The CDR3 contains 14 residues. V shed 1 base, J shed 7 bases, and the junction held 3 bases outside the gene matches. Here the CDR3 reads CASSLGQGWQPQHF. The DNA for the CDR3 is TGTGCCAGCAGCTTAGGACAGGGGTGGCAGCCCCAGCATTTT.

This chain uses TRBV27 with TRBJ2-2; D may be TRBD1 (7 bases). The CDR3 loop spans 18 amino acids. The V end was cut by 5 bases, the J end by 4 bases, with 23 bases between. Germline CDR1 reads MNHEY; CDR2 reads SMNVEV (reference sequence). CDR3 in amino acids: CASSRKPTGYGSTGELFF. In DNA, the CDR3 is TGTGCCAGCAGTCGAAAACCGACAGGGTACGGGAGCACCGGGGAGCTGTTTTTT.

To note about this clone: The sample contains more than one DNA sequence encoding this CDR3. The genes are TRBV13 and TRBJ2-7; tentative D call: TRBD2 (6 bases). V was cut by 0 bases and J by 4 bases, with 10 bases left in between. The CDR3 is 14 residues long. Per germline, CDR1 PRHDT and CDR2 FYEKMQ (reference sequence). This CDR3 reads CASSLGGTHYEQYF. CDR3 in DNA: TGTGCCAGCAGCTTAGGCGGGACTCATTACGAGCAGTACTTC. The full variable domain, its missing parts supplied by reference TRBV13 and TRBJ2-7, is AAGVIQSPRHLIKEKRETATLKCYPIPRHDTVYWYQQGPGQDPQFLISFYEKMQSDKGSIPDRFSAQQFSDYHSELNMSSLELGDSALYFCASSLGGTHYEQYFGPGTRLTVT.

CDR3 amino acids: CSVYSYEQYF. The CDR3 DNA reads TGCAGCGTTTACAGCTACGAGCAGTACTTC. V is TRBV29-1 and J is TRBJ2-7; D remains unclear. This CDR3 contains 10 residues. Trimming took 5 bases from V and 3 from J, leaving 5 bases between them. The germline gives CDR1 SQVTM, CDR2 ANQGSEA.

This clone was found once. This chain connects TRBV7-6 to TRBJ2-1; D possibly corresponds to TRBD2 (8 bases). This CDR3 has 16 residues. Per the germline V gene, CDR1 is SGHVS and CDR2 is FNYEAQ. V was shortened by 5 bases and J by 4 bases, with 18 bases between the two germline ends. CDR3 sequence reads: CASSTRGGGRYNEQFF. In DNA, the CDR3 is TGTGCCAGCAGCACCAGGGGGGGCGGGAGGTACAATGAGCAGTTCTTC.

In the case of this clone: This sample also contains other DNA sequences that code for the same CDR3. This rearrangement joins TRBV7-9 to TRBJ1-5; D might be TRBD1 (6 bases). In germline, CDR1 is SEHNR, CDR2 FQNEAQ (reference sequence). V gave up 1 base and J gave up 4 bases, with 11 bases separating them. CDR3 size: 15 residues. The CDR3 here is CASSLGQGSNQPQHF. Here the CDR3 DNA reads TGTGCCAGCAGCTTAGGTCAGGGGTCAAATCAGCCCCAGCATTTT.

This sequence joins TRBV2 and TRBJ2-1; 9 nucleotides line up with TRBD2. The germline CDR1 and CDR2 sequences are SNHLY and FYNNEI. V gave up 7 bases and J gave up 9 bases; unmatched junction bases: 7. The length of the CDR3 is 13 residues. The CDR3 coding sequence is TGTGCCAGCACGCGGGAGGGCCACAGTGAGCAGTTCTTC. Its translation: CASTREGHSEQFF.

This clone occurred a few times. This rearrangement joins TRBV19 to TRBJ2-1; 11 bases fit TRBD2. CDR3 length equals 17 residues. Germline-derived CDR1 and CDR2 are LNHDA and SQIVND (reference sequence). The ends lost 8 bases at V and 9 bases at J; junction bases unmatched: 18. The CDR3 loop reads CASWAEELAGGPGEQFF. CDR3 DNA: TGTGCCAGTTGGGCCGAAGAATTAGCGGGAGGGCCGGGTGAGCAGTTCTTC.

The chain joins TRBV6-5 to TRBJ1-1; D not resolved. This CDR3 has 14 amino acids. In germline, CDR1 is MNHEY, CDR2 SVGAGI. Trimming cost V 5 bases and J 4 bases, with 14 bases left between them. In nucleotides, the CDR3 is TGTGCCAGCAGTCTACTGACAACCGGCACTGAAGCTTTCTTT. Translated, it gives CASSLLTTGTEAFF.